A selection of T cell receptor beta chains follows, all from one sample in a study of cytotoxic CD8 clonotypes in ibrutinib-treated CLL. Measured with immunoSEQ multiplex PCR; TCRdb has only the in-frame clones, and not every one. The data show 190,000 or so clones, with about 72% seen just once and around an eighth held by the top ten. The sequences come from PBMCs, collected after 24 months of ibrutinib treatment. These receptors came from a human donor with chronic lymphocytic leukemia. The CDR3 runs from the conserved cysteine through the conserved F or W. D genes are given only for firm matches. Rows give clone size only sometimes, using once, few, many, or a class for an expanded clone.

d_gene: NA; abundance: NA; v_gene: TRBV6-6; j_gene: TRBJ2-2; CDR3aa: CASSGGASTGELFF; CDR3nt: TGTGCCAGCAGCGGGGGCGCGAGCACCGGGGAGCTGTTTTTT
d_gene: TRBD1; abundance: NA; v_gene: TRBV4-3; j_gene: TRBJ1-2; CDR3aa: CASSQDDRGRTGYTF; CDR3nt: TGCGCCAGCAGCCAAGATGACAGGGGGCGGACTGGCTACACCTTC
d_gene: TRBD1; abundance: few; v_gene: TRBV7-9; j_gene: TRBJ1-1; CDR3aa: CASTRDRGRAFF; CDR3nt: TGTGCCAGCACTCGGGACAGGGGGAGAGCTTTCTTT
d_gene: NA; abundance: once; v_gene: TRBV30; j_gene: TRBJ1-1; CDR3aa: CAWTVGRMNTEAFF; CDR3nt: TGTGCCTGGACGGTGGGCAGGATGAACACTGAAGCTTTCTTT
d_gene: NA; abundance: NA; v_gene: TRBV9; j_gene: TRBJ2-7; CDR3aa: CASSPGGYEQYF; CDR3nt: TGTGCCAGCAGCCCAGGAGGTTACGAGCAGTACTTC
d_gene: NA; abundance: NA; v_gene: TRBV14; j_gene: TRBJ2-7; CDR3aa: CASSQQGLAYEQYF; CDR3nt: TGTGCCAGCAGCCAGCAAGGGCTGGCCTACGAGCAGTACTTC
d_gene: TRBD2; abundance: NA; v_gene: TRBV2; j_gene: TRBJ2-7; CDR3aa: CASSLSGSRYEQYF; CDR3nt: TGTGCCAGCAGTCTTAGCGGGAGTCGATACGAGCAGTACTTC
d_gene: NA; abundance: once; v_gene: TRBV4-3; j_gene: TRBJ2-7; CDR3aa: CASSQENYGYEQYF; CDR3nt: TGCGCCAGCAGCCAAGAAAACTACGGATACGAGCAGTACTTC
d_gene: TRBD2; abundance: NA; v_gene: TRBV4-3; j_gene: TRBJ2-2; CDR3aa: CASSQSAGGLDTGELFF; CDR3nt: TGCGCCAGCAGCCAATCGGCGGGAGGGTTAGACACCGGGGAGCTGTTTTTT
d_gene: TRBD2; abundance: NA; v_gene: TRBV28; j_gene: TRBJ2-7; CDR3aa: CASSLGGSLYEQYF; CDR3nt: TGTGCCAGCAGTTTAGGCGGGAGTCTATACGAGCAGTACTTC
d_gene: NA; abundance: NA; v_gene: TRBV2; j_gene: TRBJ2-7; CDR3aa: CASSEGGHYEEQYF; CDR3nt: TGTGCCAGCAGTGAGGGGGGACACTATGAGGAGCAGTACTTC
d_gene: NA; abundance: NA; v_gene: TRBV18; j_gene: TRBJ1-2; CDR3aa: CASSPAGVRSYGYTF; CDR3nt: TGTGCCAGCTCACCAGCGGGGGTTAGGAGCTATGGCTACACCTTC
d_gene: TRBD1; abundance: once; v_gene: TRBV18; j_gene: TRBJ1-1; CDR3aa: CASSQRKGQGASTGDTEAFF; CDR3nt: TGTGCCAGCTCACAACGAAAAGGGCAGGGGGCTTCCACAGGGGACACTGAAGCTTTCTTT
d_gene: NA; abundance: NA; v_gene: TRBV29-1; j_gene: TRBJ1-4; CDR3aa: CSVGGTPNEKLFF; CDR3nt: TGCAGCGTTGGCGGGACACCGAATGAAAAACTGTTTTTT
d_gene: TRBD2; abundance: few; v_gene: TRBV7-6; j_gene: TRBJ2-1; CDR3aa: CASSLPGLAGGGFDEQFF; CDR3nt: TGTGCCAGCAGCTTACCGGGACTAGCGGGTGGAGGGTTCGATGAGCAGTTCTTC
d_gene: TRBD1; abundance: NA; v_gene: TRBV7-6; j_gene: TRBJ2-7; CDR3aa: CASSLNRGSYEQYF; CDR3nt: TGTGCCAGCAGCTTAAACAGGGGGTCCTACGAGCAGTACTTC
d_gene: TRBD1; abundance: many; v_gene: TRBV19; j_gene: TRBJ1-2; CDR3aa: CASSMGQGHGYTF; CDR3nt: TGTGCCAGTAGTATGGGACAGGGACATGGCTACACCTTC
d_gene: TRBD2; abundance: NA; v_gene: TRBV5-4; j_gene: TRBJ2-6; CDR3aa: CASSPAGRGSGANVLTF; CDR3nt: TGTGCCAGCAGCCCGGCGGGGAGGGGCTCTGGGGCCAACGTCCTGACTTTC
d_gene: NA; abundance: NA; v_gene: TRBV9; j_gene: TRBJ2-1; CDR3aa: CASSVVELGGPSSVNEQFF; CDR3nt: TGTGCCAGCAGCGTAGTCGAGTTGGGAGGCCCGTCTTCCGTCAATGAGCAGTTCTTC
d_gene: NA; abundance: NA; v_gene: TRBV5-8; j_gene: TRBJ1-2; CDR3aa: CASSSGTREYYGYTF; CDR3nt: TGTGCCAGCAGCTCCGGGACAAGAGAATACTATGGCTACACCTTC
d_gene: TRBD2; abundance: few; v_gene: TRBV4-1; j_gene: TRBJ2-3; CDR3aa: CASSYLSSAGGGTDTQYF; CDR3nt: TGCGCCAGCAGCTACCTGTCCTCAGCGGGAGGGGGCACAGATACGCAGTATTTT
d_gene: NA; abundance: once; v_gene: TRBV15; j_gene: TRBJ2-5; CDR3aa: CATSQMGRAGQETQYF; CDR3nt: TGTGCCACCAGTCAGATGGGTAGGGCGGGGCAAGAGACCCAGTACTTC
d_gene: TRBD2; abundance: NA; v_gene: TRBV4-3; j_gene: TRBJ2-1; CDR3aa: CASSQGLLAGVRNEQFF; CDR3nt: TGCGCCAGCAGCCAAGGATTACTAGCGGGAGTTCGGAATGAGCAGTTCTTC